This T cell receptor beta chain was sequenced for a study of T cell responses to AZD1222 COVID-19 vaccine. The study, taken as a whole, reports: Seropositive status at baseline applied to only six AZD1222 recipients.

From germline, CDR1 is SQVTM and CDR2 ANQGSEA. The V and J ends lost 1 base and 8 bases respectively, with 11 bases between them. This CDR3 region has 12 residues. With regard to this clone: Its antigen is not known.

The method was immunoSEQ multiplex PCR; TCRdb's version includes in-frame clones alone and lacks a portion of them. The sample carries under 150,000 clones, 70% to 90% recorded once. The rearrangement joins TRBV29-1 to TRBJ1-2; TRBD1 is a possible D gene (5 bases). This specimen was peripheral blood, taken on day 0 of AZD1222 vaccination. The TCR comes from an adult in good health. The CDR3 protein is CSVEAGQRGYTF. CDR3 nucleotides: TGCAGCGTTGAAGCGGGGCAGCGGGGCTACACCTTC.